A selection of T cell receptor beta chains follows, all from one sample in a study of CD8 T cells in Susac syndrome. Each CDR3 protein gets one entry after TCRdb re-called the immunoSEQ multiplex PCR reads with MiXCR. This sample has 120,000 to 150,000 distinct CDR3 sequences, with approximately 95% found just once. The sample was CD4+ T cells from PBMCs. These receptors were obtained from a human donor with multiple sclerosis. The CDR3 runs from the conserved cysteine through the conserved F or W. Fields, in order: D gene, J gene, V gene, clone size, CDR3 DNA, CDR3 protein. A D gene is named only where the DNA matches it firmly. Only part of the rows carry a size: once, few, many, or a class if the clone is expanded.

TRBD2	TRBJ2-5	TRBV5-6	NA	TGTGCCAGCAGCTTGCGGCGGGGGGGCCCGGAGACCCAGTACTTC	CASSLRRGGPETQYF
NA	TRBJ2-5	TRBV14	NA	TGTGCCAGCAGCCAAGATCTTATTATTGGAGAGACCCAGTACTTC	CASSQDLIIGETQYF
NA	TRBJ2-5	TRBV7-9	NA	TGTGCCAGCGGAGAAGAGACCCAGTACTTC	CASGEETQYF
TRBD1	TRBJ2-3	TRBV29-1	NA	TGCAGCCGGACAGGGCGCGCAGATACGCAGTATTTT	CSRTGRADTQYF
NA	TRBJ1-2	TRBV3-1	NA	TGTGCCAGCAGCCTGACGCTCGGGGATGGCTACACCTTC	CASSLTLGDGYTF
TRBD2	TRBJ2-3	TRBV2	NA	TGTGCCAGCAGTCGAACTAGCGGATTCACAGATACGCAGTATTTT	CASSRTSGFTDTQYF
TRBD2	TRBJ2-3	TRBV15	NA	TGTGCCACCAGCAGAGCTCTAGCGGGGGGGCAGTATTTT	CATSRALAGGQYF
NA	TRBJ2-7	TRBV20-1	NA	TGCAGTGCGCCCGCACAGTCCTACGAGCAGTACTTC	CSAPAQSYEQYF
TRBD2	TRBJ2-3	TRBV6-5	once	TGTGCCAGCAGCCGACTAGCGGGTAATCTGGATACGCAGTATTTT	CASSRLAGNLDTQYF
TRBD1	TRBJ2-4	TRBV6-2/TRBV6-3	NA	TGTGCCAGCAGAAGACAGGGGGCGGCCAAAAACATTCAGTACTTC	CASRRQGAAKNIQYF
NA	TRBJ2-1	TRBV7-2	NA	TGTGCCAGCCGTACTATCCGCGGGGAATTTGGCGGGAATCGGAATGAGCAGTTCTTC	CASRTIRGEFGGNRNEQFF
NA	TRBJ2-7	TRBV6-6	NA	TGTGCCAGCAGTAGACAGCACGAGCAGTACTTC	CASSRQHEQYF
NA	TRBJ2-1	TRBV29-1	NA	TGCAGCGTTGAAGGCAGGGGTCTCATCAATGAGCAGTTCTTC	CSVEGRGLINEQFF
NA	TRBJ1-2	TRBV27	NA	TGTGCCAGCAGTTTATTGGCAGGGGAAGGCTACACCTTC	CASSLLAGEGYTF
NA	TRBJ1-5	TRBV5-1	NA	TGCGCCAGCAGCTTCAGGGTTGACGAGCCCCAGCATTTT	CASSFRVDEPQHF
TRBD1	TRBJ2-5	TRBV28	NA	TGTGCCAGCAGTTCATACAGGGGTCCACAAGAGACCCAGTACTTC	CASSSYRGPQETQYF
TRBD1	TRBJ1-5	TRBV2	NA	TGTGCCAGCAGGCAACAGGGGGCCGGATTAAATCAGCCCCAGCATTTT	CASRQQGAGLNQPQHF
TRBD2	TRBJ2-3	TRBV7-2	NA	TGTGCCAGCAGCTTAAAGAGGACTAGACCCACAGATACGCAGTATTTT	CASSLKRTRPTDTQYF
TRBD1	TRBJ1-5	TRBV20-1	NA	TGCAGTGCTAGAGCCTCCAACAGGGGGATCCATCAGCCCCAGCATTTT	CSARASNRGIHQPQHF
NA	TRBJ2-1	TRBV20-1	NA	TGCAGTGCTAGTACAGGGAATGAGCAGTTCTTC	CSASTGNEQFF
TRBD2	TRBJ2-7	TRBV7-8	NA	TGTGCCAGCAGCTTAAAGGGAGGGTTTGGCGCCTACGAGCAGTACTTC	CASSLKGGFGAYEQYF
NA	TRBJ1-1	TRBV27	NA	TGTGCCAGCAACCCCCTGGGAATGAACACTGAAGCTTTCTTT	CASNPLGMNTEAFF
NA	TRBJ2-7	TRBV28	NA	TGTGCCAGCAGTTTATCGGACAGAAAAACCTACGAGCAGTACTTC	CASSLSDRKTYEQYF
TRBD2	TRBJ2-3	TRBV3-1	NA	TGTGCCAGCAGCCATGGGGGGGTAACAGATACGCAGTATTTT	CASSHGGVTDTQYF
NA	TRBJ2-6	TRBV9	NA	TGTGCCAGCAGCGTAGGGCTTACCGGGGTCTCTGGGGCCAACGTCCTGACTTTC	CASSVGLTGVSGANVLTF
TRBD2	TRBJ2-7	TRBV20-1	NA	TGCAGTGCTATTGGGGTTAGCGGGAGGGCCTCGGGGGAGCAGTACTTC	CSAIGVSGRASGEQYF
NA	TRBJ2-3	TRBV4-3	NA	TGCGCCAGCAGCCAAGAGTTCTCAAGCACAGATACGCAGTATTTT	CASSQEFSSTDTQYF
NA	TRBJ2-7	TRBV30	once	TGTGCCTGGAGTGGGCGGTTATTAGGAACCTACGAGCAGTACTTC	CAWSGRLLGTYEQYF
NA	TRBJ1-2	TRBV4-2	NA	TGTGCCAGCAGCCAAGAATTCCGGGTGGCTAACTATGGCTACACCTTC	CASSQEFRVANYGYTF
NA	TRBJ1-5	TRBV4-1	NA	TGCGCCAGCAGCCAAGTCCCGGGAGATAGCAATCAGCCCCAGCATTTT	CASSQVPGDSNQPQHF
NA	TRBJ2-3	TRBV7-9	NA	TGTGCCAGCAGTTCATCGAGGACGCTCAGCACAGATACGCAGTATTTT	CASSSSRTLSTDTQYF
TRBD1	TRBJ2-6	TRBV2	NA	TGTGCCAGCAGTGCCCGACAGGGTCTCGGCTCTGGGGCCAACGTCCTGACTTTC	CASSARQGLGSGANVLTF
NA	TRBJ1-2	TRBV6-1	NA	TGTGCCAGCAGTGAATCACCCCCATATGGCTACACCTTC	CASSESPPYGYTF
NA	TRBJ2-7	TRBV7-9	NA	TGTGCCAGCAGCTCCGCCGGGGGCAAGCTCGAGCAGTACTTC	CASSSAGGKLEQYF
NA	TRBJ2-1	TRBV28	NA	TGTGCCAGCAGTTTCGGCGGGATAAATGAGCAGTTCTTC	CASSFGGINEQFF
NA	TRBJ1-2	TRBV3-1	NA	TGTGCCAGCAGCCAAGATCCCAGGGGAGCGATTCATGGCTACACCTTC	CASSQDPRGAIHGYTF
NA	TRBJ1-5	TRBV27	once	TGTGCCAGCAGACAGACAGTGAATCAGCCCCAGCATTTT	CASRQTVNQPQHF
TRBD1	TRBJ2-2	TRBV28	NA	TGTGCCAGCAGCCCCCCAGGGGGCCTCACCGGGGAGCTGTTTTTT	CASSPPGGLTGELFF
TRBD1	TRBJ1-1	TRBV3-1	NA	TGTGCCAGCAGTCTCCCTCACAGGGGAACTGAAGCTTTCTTT	CASSLPHRGTEAFF
NA	TRBJ2-5	TRBV29-1	NA	TGCAGCGTGGGTGGCCAGCAGGGCGAGACCCAGTACTTC	CSVGGQQGETQYF
TRBD2	TRBJ2-5	TRBV30	NA	TGTGCTGGAAGTAGCGGGGACCAAGAGACCCAGTACTTC	CAGSSGDQETQYF
TRBD2	TRBJ2-3	TRBV6-6	NA	TGTGCCACACAACGGGGGGGCCGATCAGATACGCAGTATTTT	CATQRGGRSDTQYF
TRBD1	TRBJ2-2	TRBV7-9	NA	TGTGCCAGCAGCTTAGACGTCGTGGACAGGGGCCAAAACACCGGGGAGCTGTTTTTT	CASSLDVVDRGQNTGELFF
TRBD2	TRBJ2-7	TRBV12-3/TRBV12-4	NA	TGTGCCAGCAGTTTAGTAGCGGGGAGCTCCTACGAGCAGTACTTC	CASSLVAGSSYEQYF
TRBD2	TRBJ2-5	TRBV29-1	once	TGCAGCGTTGAAGATTGGGGGGGAGGCCAAGAGACCCAGTACTTC	CSVEDWGGGQETQYF
TRBD1	TRBJ1-2	TRBV15	NA	TGTGCCACCAGCAGGGACAGGTACTATGGCTACACCTTC	CATSRDRYYGYTF
TRBD2	TRBJ2-7	TRBV9	NA	TGTGCCAGCAGCGTAGGAACTAGCGGGGTCTACGAGCAGTACTTC	CASSVGTSGVYEQYF
NA	TRBJ1-1	TRBV30	NA	TGTGCCTGGAGTCGGACGAACACTGAAGCTTTCTTT	CAWSRTNTEAFF
TRBD1	TRBJ1-4	TRBV12-3/TRBV12-4	once	TGTGCCAGCAGTCCCTTGACAGGGAGTCTTAAAAAACTGTTTTTT	CASSPLTGSLKKLFF